These T cell receptor beta chains were read from a single sample in a study of T-cell reconstitution after alpha-beta-depleted transplantation in children. TCRdb fed the PCR reads into MiXCR, producing one record per CDR3 protein. The repertoire holds roughly 500,000 distinct CDR3 sequences, around a third seen once, with 2.4% in the top ten. The starting material was PBMCs from the stem cell graft donor, obtained from the stem cell graft. The receptors derive from a human donor who donated a stem cell graft to a child with aplastic anemia. The CDR3 runs from the conserved cysteine through the conserved F or W. D genes are given only for firm matches. Clone size appears in some rows only: once, few, many, or a class for an expanded clone.

>TRBV24-1|TRBJ2-1|-|-
CATSDRREISSYNEQFF
TGTGCCACCAGTGACCGGAGGGAGATCTCGTCCTACAATGAGCAGTTCTTC
>TRBV7-2|TRBJ2-2|few|-
CASSLGSVGGGELFF
TGTGCCAGCAGCTTGGGTTCGGTGGGGGGCGGGGAGCTGTTTTTT
>TRBV7-2|TRBJ2-1|-|TRBD2
CASSLDHGRGYTEQFF
TGTGCCAGCAGCTTGGACCACGGGAGGGGATACACTGAGCAGTTCTTC
>TRBV20-1|TRBJ2-3|few|-
CSARVGGTDTQYF
TGCAGTGCTAGAGTAGGGGGCACAGATACGCAGTATTTT
>TRBV10-3|TRBJ2-5|-|TRBD2
CAISVGGEETQYF
TGTGCCATCAGTGTGGGAGGGGAAGAGACCCAGTACTTC
>TRBV9|TRBJ2-1|few|TRBD2
CASSNKRETSYNEQFF
TGTGCCAGCAGCAATAAGCGGGAGACATCCTACAATGAGCAGTTCTTC
>TRBV4-3|TRBJ1-2|few|TRBD1
CASSRRDRVYGYTF
TGCGCCAGCAGCCGCCGGGACAGGGTTTATGGCTACACCTTC
>TRBV6-2/TRBV6-3|TRBJ1-1|few|-
CASSYTAGLINTEAFF
TGTGCCAGCAGTTACACCGCAGGGTTGATTAACACTGAAGCTTTCTTT
>TRBV12-3/TRBV12-4|TRBJ1-5|-|TRBD1
CASQGQGWQPQHF
TGTGCCTCACAGGGGCAGGGTTGGCAGCCCCAGCATTTT
>TRBV11-3|TRBJ2-5|-|-
CASSLGNGLSETQYF
TGTGCCAGCAGCTTAGGAAACGGTTTATCGGAGACCCAGTACTTC
>TRBV29-1|TRBJ1-2|few|-
CSVQGDGYTF
TGCAGCGTTCAAGGTGATGGCTACACCTTC
>TRBV7-8|TRBJ1-5|few|-
CASRSGYGVNQPQHF
TGTGCCAGCAGGTCGGGTTACGGGGTCAATCAGCCCCAGCATTTT
>TRBV20-1|TRBJ2-6|few|-
CSGYGANVLTF
TGCAGCGGATACGGGGCCAACGTCCTGACTTTC
>TRBV27|TRBJ2-1|-|-
CASSMGQGPYNEQFF
TGTGCCAGCAGTATGGGGCAGGGGCCCTACAATGAGCAGTTCTTC
>TRBV12-3/TRBV12-4|TRBJ1-1|-|TRBD1
CASSPDRGEAFF
TGTGCCAGCAGTCCGGACAGGGGTGAAGCTTTCTTT
>TRBV6-6|TRBJ1-5|-|-
CASLRDVSQPQHF
TGTGCCAGCCTCCGGGACGTCAGTCAGCCCCAGCATTTT
>TRBV7-2|TRBJ1-4|few|-
CASSLGGRNEKLFF
TGTGCCAGCAGCTTAGGGGGACGGAATGAAAAACTGTTTTTT
>TRBV19|TRBJ2-7|-|-
CASRRGQDRSYEQYF
TGTGCCAGTAGGCGGGGGCAGGACCGCTCCTACGAGCAGTACTTC
>TRBV7-2|TRBJ1-2|-|-
CASSLAGSVNYGYTF
TGTGCCAGCAGCTTAGCGGGGTCTGTTAACTATGGCTACACCTTC
>TRBV27|TRBJ2-3|-|TRBD2
CASSFGRTSGTDTQYF
TGTGCCAGCAGTTTCGGAAGGACTAGCGGCACAGATACGCAGTATTTT
>TRBV4-2|TRBJ1-1|few|-
CASSQESALEAFF
TGTGCCAGCAGCCAAGAATCCGCTCTTGAAGCTTTCTTT
>TRBV7-9|TRBJ2-4|once|-
CASSLALARTGRDIQYF
TGTGCCAGCAGCTTAGCCCTGGCCAGGACAGGGAGGGACATTCAGTACTTC
>TRBV15|TRBJ1-5|-|TRBD1
CATSRDKGAGQPQHF
TGTGCCACCAGCAGAGATAAGGGGGCCGGCCAGCCCCAGCATTTT
>TRBV12-3/TRBV12-4|TRBJ2-5|-|-
CASSFPGNQETQYF
TGTGCCAGCAGTTTTCCGGGGAACCAAGAGACCCAGTACTTC
>TRBV29-1|TRBJ2-2|-|-
CSVEDNWNTGELFF
TGCAGCGTTGAAGACAACTGGAACACCGGGGAGCTGTTTTTT
>TRBV18|TRBJ1-1|few|-
CASSPLQGEAFF
TGTGCCAGCTCACCCCTACAGGGTGAAGCTTTCTTT